The TCR beta chain described here comes from a study of T cell repertoires in cytomegalovirus infection (dated by TCRdb to between 2018 and 2021). The study in broad terms: Alongside well-studied HLA-B-restricted epitopes, the peptide stimulations were aimed at recently identified HLA-C-restricted CMV epitopes, whose presentation resists viral immunomodulation. The HLA type of each donor mattered for the analysis, because public TCR beta signatures pointed to carriage of CMV infection along with the matching HLA type. Overall study results and their limits: The ex vivo response was dominated by HLA-C-restricted CMV-specific TCR beta clonotypes, and the single most frequent clonotype in two of eight donors was supplied by these HLA-C-restricted clonotypes. Cumulative frequency of public TCR beta family members discriminated carriers of CMV infection plus the relevant HLA type in this cohort and an independent roughly 340-donor cohort.

Instrument on record: Illumina HiSeq 1500. Using fastp trimming at Q25 and MiXCR clonotype assembly, TCRdb reanalyzed the public sequencing data and kept in-frame beta chains. Entries are consolidated by CDR3 protein sequence, retaining the most common genes and DNA. Across this sample there are about 830,000 distinct CDR3 sequences, with approximately 30% seen only once. Of the sample, around an eighth falls within the top ten clones. The sample's treatment or condition label, in plain terms: in vitro stimulation with specific CMV peptide epitopes to enrich CMV-specific T cells. On this clonotype: Its antigen is unknown. Base qualities are not provided; no much larger clone lies one nucleotide away.

CDR1 is given as SGHVS and CDR2 as FNYEAQ, both from the germline V gene. The CDR3 has 15 amino acids, counting the end cysteine and phenylalanine. Only the CDR3 portion is preserved as DNA: 45 bases, with reading frame beginning at the first base. V is reduced by 4 bases and J by 3 bases, leaving a spacing of 14 bases between them. The clonotype comes from a human donor in good health (CMV status not recorded). Some clones in this sample may be carry-over from other donors' samples. The sequencing used cultured CD8+ T cells from PBMCs, collected from culture after CMV antigen stimulation. This sequence uses TRBV7-6 and TRBJ2-3, with the D gene uncertain. In nucleotides, the sequence is TGTGCCAGCAGCTACGTTTCTATGGGGACAGATACGCAGTATTTT. Its amino acids are CASSYVSMGTDTQYF.